This paragraph covers one T cell receptor (beta chain) sequence. What it recognizes is unknown. Profiled with immunoSEQ multiplex PCR; TCRdb holds only in-frame clones, not every one. The sample shows 110,000 to 150,000 clones, about 90% of them seen only once. This record comes from a study of cytomegalovirus exposure and HLA in healthy donors. Background on the study: A subsequent analysis reported that the 110 or so validation repertoires were produced on the same platform that had also been used for the roughly 700 first-cohort repertoires. Whole-study results and caveats: Cytomegalovirus status was reportedly diagnosed by the classifier with high sensitivity and specificity. Overall, approximately 150 TCR beta chains were annotated as cytomegalovirus-associated. One later analysis, an examination of the 100 to 150 validation repertoires, found that first-cohort TCR clusters tended to co-occur in them.

This CDR3 has 14 amino acids. CDR1 and CDR2 (germline): GTSNPN, SVGIG (reference sequence). V dropped 5 bases and J dropped 3; count of bases not matched to a gene: 7. The V gene is TRBV30, the J gene TRBJ1-3, with 7 nucleotides matching TRBD1. The receptor was derived from a woman younger than 30 in good health and CMV-seropositive. Sequences were obtained from PBMCs. CDR3 bases: TGTGCCTGGGGCAGGGGGTCATTTGGAAACACCATATATTTT. This translates into CAWGRGSFGNTIYF.